The 8 T cell receptor beta chains below were found in one sample sequenced in a study of blood T cell repertoires in COVID-19. Using immunoSEQ multiplex PCR, the repertoire was profiled, and TCRdb retains in-frame clones only, with some absent. The sample lists about 200,000 clones, approximately 79% occurring once. Sequencing was done on a sample of peripheral blood. The receptors here all came from a man between 50 and 59 years old who had recovered from COVID-19.

This chain connects TRBV27 to TRBJ2-3, with a possible D match to TRBD1 (5 bases). The CDR3 is 15 amino acids. The V gene's germline CDR1 is MNHEY and CDR2 SMNVEV (reference sequence). The germline V and J ends were trimmed by 2 bases and 6 bases, with 15 bases remaining between them. The CDR3 loop reads CASSLGQGLSDTQYF. The CDR3 coding sequence is TGTGCCAGCAGTTTAGGTCAGGGCCTTTCGGATACGCAGTATTTT.

The J gene is TRBJ2-2, the V gene TRBV29-1; D may be TRBD1 (6 bases). The CDR3 extends over 12 amino acids. V lost 6 bases, J lost 6 bases, and 11 bases lay in between. Germline CDR1 SQVTM, CDR2 ANQGSEA. CDR3 bases: TGCAGCGTGATCCAGGGGTCCGGGGAGCTGTTTTTT. This gives the protein CSVIQGSGELFF.

This clone appeared a few times. This chain joins TRBV2 and TRBJ2-1, with 12 positions matching TRBD2. The CDR3 has 14 amino acids. The junction had 4 bases not matched to a gene; V was cut back by 5 bases and J by 8 bases. Germline V lookup: CDR1 SNHLY, CDR2 FYNNEI. The CDR3 bases are TGTGCCAGCAGTTCGACTAGCGGGAGTGATGAGCAGTTCTTC. This sequence encodes CASSSTSGSDEQFF. Full variable domain (missing parts from reference TRBV2 and TRBJ2-1): EPEVTQTPSHQVTQMGQEVILRCVPISNHLYFYWYRQILGQKVEFLVSFYNNEISEKSEIFDDQFSVERPDGSNFTLKIRSTKLEDSAMYFCASSSTSGSDEQFFGPGTRLTVL.

The V and J genes are TRBV10-3 and TRBJ2-3; tentatively, D is TRBD1 (5 bases). V was cut by 6 bases and J by 5 bases, with 15 bases left in between. The CDR3 covers 14 residues. Looked up from germline, CDR1 is ENHRY and CDR2 is SYGVKD. CDR3 in amino acids: CAIRQAAGEDTQYF. CDR3 sequence (DNA): TGTGCCATCAGACAGGCCGCCGGAGAAGATACGCAGTATTTT.

This chain joins TRBV7-2 and TRBJ2-1, with 10 nucleotides matching TRBD1. Germline CDR1 SGHTA, CDR2 FQGNSA. This CDR3 contains 13 residues. V lost 5 bases, J lost 7 bases, and 2 bases stayed unmatched. The CDR3 nucleotides read TGTGCCAGCAGCAGGACAGGGGGAAATGAGCAGTTCTTC. It encodes CASSRTGGNEQFF.

The genes are TRBV7-6 and TRBJ1-4, with 10 bases aligning to TRBD1. Germline CDR1 and CDR2: SGHVS and FNYEAQ. Trimming cost V 1 base and J 8 bases; bases outside gene matches: 4. This CDR3 contains 15 residues. For the CDR3, the DNA is TGTGCCAGCAGCTTAGGGGGACAGGGGTACGAAAAACTGTTTTTT. This encodes CASSLGGQGYEKLFF.

This sequence joins TRBV18 and TRBJ2-1; 8 positions match TRBD2. Germline V lookup: CDR1 KGHSH, CDR2 LQKENI. V dropped 6 bases and J dropped 1; count of bases not matched to a gene: 8. CDR3 length: 16 residues. The CDR3 DNA reads TGTGCCAGCTCGTGGTCGGGACTAGTTTCCTACAATGAGCAGTTCTTC. It codes for CASSWSGLVSYNEQFF.

The V and J genes are TRBV19 and TRBJ2-1; 15 bases align to TRBD2. J was trimmed by 1 base and V by 6 bases; bases with no gene match: 7. The V gene's germline CDR1 is LNHDA and CDR2 SQIVND (reference sequence). This CDR3 is 18 amino acids long. The CDR3 loop is CASRGLAGGPKSYNEQFF. The DNA for the CDR3 is TGTGCCAGTAGAGGACTAGCGGGAGGGCCGAAGTCCTACAATGAGCAGTTCTTC.